These T cell receptor beta chains were read from a single sample in a study of T cells in Graves' hyperthyroidism and ophthalmopathy. TCRdb reprocessed the multiplex PCR reads via MiXCR and lists one record per CDR3 protein. The sample contains 300,000 to 450,000 distinct CDR3 sequences, over 15% of which appear only once. Sequencing input: blood. These receptors came from a woman in her forties with Graves' ophthalmopathy. CDR3s leave out the opening cysteine and the closing phenylalanine or tryptophan. The order of the fields is V gene, CDR3 protein.

v_call: TRBV4-2
cdr3_aa: ASSQEFQGEAF

v_call: TRBV28
cdr3_aa: ASSFGHPETQY

v_call: TRBV7-8
cdr3_aa: ASSLRGQAYQETQY

v_call: TRBV4-3
cdr3_aa: ASSQDPIGAVDNVLT

v_call: TRBV7-9
cdr3_aa: ASSLQGMGANVLT

v_call: TRBV7-9
cdr3_aa: ASSYGGLPYGYT

v_call: TRBV19
cdr3_aa: ASSISGDTEAF

v_call: TRBV6-1
cdr3_aa: ASTTPGRHTEAF

v_call: TRBV28
cdr3_aa: ASSSEGAYGYT

v_call: TRBV6-2/TRBV6-3
cdr3_aa: ASSYSGVAGGSGLETQY

v_call: TRBV6-1
cdr3_aa: ASSAQKGGGDSPLH

v_call: TRBV6-2/TRBV6-3
cdr3_aa: ANLGLTLYEQY

v_call: TRBV28
cdr3_aa: ASSPYRGGQPQH